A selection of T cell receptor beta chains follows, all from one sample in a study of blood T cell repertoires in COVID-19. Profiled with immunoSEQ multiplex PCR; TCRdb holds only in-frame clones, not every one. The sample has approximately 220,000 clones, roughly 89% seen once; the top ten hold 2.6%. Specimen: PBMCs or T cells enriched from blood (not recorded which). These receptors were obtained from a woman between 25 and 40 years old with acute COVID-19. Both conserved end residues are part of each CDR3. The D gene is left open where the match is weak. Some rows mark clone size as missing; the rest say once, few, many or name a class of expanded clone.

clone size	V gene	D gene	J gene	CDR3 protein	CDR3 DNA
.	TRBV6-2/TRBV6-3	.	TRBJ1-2	CASSTGLRGYTF	TGTGCCAGCAGCACAGGTTTGCGTGGCTACACCTTC
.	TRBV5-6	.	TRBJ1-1	CASSLWFHSLSEAFF	TGTGCCAGCAGCTTGTGGTTTCACAGCCTCTCCGAAGCTTTCTTT
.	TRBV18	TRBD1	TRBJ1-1	CASSPGTGRPEAFF	TGTGCCAGCTCACCAGGGACAGGGAGGCCTGAAGCTTTCTTT
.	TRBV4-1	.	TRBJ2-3	CASSPPSDTQYF	TGCGCCAGCAGCCCGCCGAGTGATACGCAGTATTTT
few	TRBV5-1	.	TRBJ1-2	CASSSTGLDGYTF	TGCGCCAGCAGCTCCACAGGGCTGGATGGCTACACCTTC
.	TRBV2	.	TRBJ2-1	CASSTPPRAVTDNEQFF	TGTGCCAGCAGTACCCCCCCGAGGGCCGTAACGGATAATGAGCAGTTCTTC
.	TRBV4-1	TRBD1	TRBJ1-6	CASRFEGAHSPLHF	TGCGCCAGCAGATTCGAGGGGGCCCATTCACCCCTCCACTTT
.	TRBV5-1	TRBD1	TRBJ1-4	CASSRQGDATNEKLFF	TGCGCCAGCAGTCGACAGGGTGATGCAACTAATGAAAAACTGTTTTTT
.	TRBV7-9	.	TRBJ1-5	CASSPHADSPNQPQHF	TGTGCCAGCAGCCCGCATGCCGACAGTCCCAATCAGCCCCAGCATTTT
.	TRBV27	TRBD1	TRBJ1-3	CASQLAGGTGNTIYF	TGTGCCAGTCAACTGGCAGGGGGGACCGGAAACACCATATATTTT
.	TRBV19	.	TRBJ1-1	CASSSPWGRSEAFF	TGTGCCAGTAGTTCCCCCTGGGGGCGGTCTGAAGCTTTCTTT
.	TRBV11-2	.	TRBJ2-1	CASSPGLHNEQFF	TGTGCCAGCTCTCCCGGACTCCACAATGAGCAGTTCTTC
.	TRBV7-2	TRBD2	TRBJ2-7	CASSLESGGARIYEQYF	TGTGCCAGCAGCTTAGAATCGGGGGGGGCCAGAATCTACGAGCAGTACTTC
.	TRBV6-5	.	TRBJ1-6	CASSWDNYNSPLHF	TGTGCCAGCAGTTGGGACAACTATAATTCACCCCTCCACTTT
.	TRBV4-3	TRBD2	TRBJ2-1	CASSQDAGRDEQFF	TGCGCCAGCAGCCAAGATGCGGGGAGGGATGAGCAGTTCTTC
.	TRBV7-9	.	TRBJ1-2	CASSYTGTYGYTF	TGTGCCAGCAGCTACACAGGGACCTATGGCTACACCTTC
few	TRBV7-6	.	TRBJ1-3	CASSSGISGNTIYF	TGTGCCAGCAGCTCGGGTATCTCTGGAAACACCATATATTTT
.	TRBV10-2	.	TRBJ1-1	CASKTGQGNTEAFF	TGCGCCAGCAAAACGGGTCAGGGGAACACTGAAGCTTTCTTT
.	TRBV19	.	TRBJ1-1	CASSLFGGGVDTEAFF	TGTGCCAGTAGCCTCTTCGGGGGAGGGGTGGACACTGAAGCTTTCTTT
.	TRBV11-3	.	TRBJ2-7	CASSLEPSRNYEQYF	TGTGCCAGCAGCTTAGAACCGAGCCGAAACTACGAGCAGTACTTC
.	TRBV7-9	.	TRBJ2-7	CASSLGHQDKPYPYEQYF	TGTGCCAGCAGCTTAGGGCATCAGGACAAACCTTACCCCTACGAGCAGTACTTC
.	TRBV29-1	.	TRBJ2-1	CSVDRNEQFF	TGCAGCGTTGACCGGAATGAGCAGTTCTTC
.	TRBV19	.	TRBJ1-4	CASTPAGRTTNEKLFF	TGTGCCAGCACACCCGCGGGACGTACAACTAATGAAAAACTGTTTTTT
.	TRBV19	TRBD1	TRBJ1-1	CASRKAGGRYTEAFF	TGTGCCAGTAGAAAGGCAGGGGGAAGGTACACTGAAGCTTTCTTT
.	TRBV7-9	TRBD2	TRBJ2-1	CASSLDLAGAFSYNEQFF	TGTGCCAGCAGCTTAGACCTAGCGGGGGCTTTCTCCTACAATGAGCAGTTCTTC
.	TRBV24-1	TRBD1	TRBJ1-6	CATRKTGEESPLHF	TGTGCCACCAGAAAGACAGGGGAAGAATCACCCCTCCACTTT
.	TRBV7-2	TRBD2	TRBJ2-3	CASSLVWLAGITDTQYF	TGTGCCAGCAGCTTAGTTTGGCTAGCGGGGATCACAGATACGCAGTATTTT
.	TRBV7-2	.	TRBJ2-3	CASSLRADTQYF	TGTGCCAGCAGCTTGAGAGCAGATACGCAGTATTTT
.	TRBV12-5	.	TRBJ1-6	CASGLEQGLPLHF	TGTGCTAGTGGTTTGGAGCAGGGCCTTCCCCTCCACTTT
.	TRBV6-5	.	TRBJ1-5	CASSLQGNQPQHF	TGTGCCAGCAGTCTACAGGGAAATCAGCCCCAGCATTTT
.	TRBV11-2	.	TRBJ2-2	CASSLRDPGELFF	TGTGCCAGCAGCTTGAGGGATCCCGGGGAGCTGTTTTTT
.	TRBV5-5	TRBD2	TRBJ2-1	CASSFSGGVSNEQFF	TGTGCCAGCAGCTTTAGCGGGGGGGTTTCCAATGAGCAGTTCTTC
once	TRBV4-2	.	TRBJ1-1	CASSQRLEKFPLNTEAFF	TGTGCCAGCAGCCAGAGGTTAGAAAAATTTCCCCTGAACACTGAAGCTTTCTTT
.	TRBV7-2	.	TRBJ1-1	CASSLFGGVVGITEAFF	TGTGCCAGCAGCTTATTTGGGGGGGTAGTGGGTATCACTGAAGCTTTCTTT
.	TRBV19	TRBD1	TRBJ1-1	CASSFGQGPDGTEAFF	TGTGCCAGTAGTTTTGGACAGGGCCCTGATGGCACTGAAGCTTTCTTT
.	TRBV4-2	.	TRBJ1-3	CASSRTVQTSGNTIYF	TGTGCCAGCAGCCGCACAGTACAAACCTCTGGAAACACCATATATTTT
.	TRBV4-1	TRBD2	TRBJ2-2	CASSPLAGVTGELFF	TGCGCCAGCAGCCCACTAGCGGGGGTCACCGGGGAGCTGTTTTTT
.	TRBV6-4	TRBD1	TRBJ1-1	CASSEWTGSTEAFF	TGTGCCAGCAGTGAGTGGACAGGGAGCACTGAAGCTTTCTTT
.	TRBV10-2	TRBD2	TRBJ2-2	CASSDLAGASNTGELFF	TGCGCCAGCAGTGACCTAGCGGGGGCTTCAAACACCGGGGAGCTGTTTTTT
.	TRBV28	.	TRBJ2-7	CASSLFGLGEQYF	TGTGCCAGCAGTTTATTCGGACTGGGCGAGCAGTACTTC
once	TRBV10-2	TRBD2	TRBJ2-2	CASSEFSGGSTGELFF	TGCGCCAGCAGTGAGTTCAGCGGGGGGAGCACCGGGGAGCTGTTTTTT
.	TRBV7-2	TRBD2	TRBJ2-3	CASNLPPGGGDDTQYF	TGTGCCAGCAACCTCCCCCCCGGCGGGGGTGATGATACGCAGTATTTT
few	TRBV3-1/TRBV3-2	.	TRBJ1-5	CASSQDAGLQPQHF	TGTGCCAGCAGCCAAGATGCGGGTTTGCAGCCCCAGCATTTT
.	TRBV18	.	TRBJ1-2	CASSPEGANYGYTF	TGTGCCAGCTCACCAGAGGGTGCTAACTATGGCTACACCTTC
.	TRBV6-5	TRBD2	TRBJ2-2	CASRYLAGVTGELFF	TGTGCCAGCAGATACCTAGCGGGGGTTACCGGGGAGCTGTTTTTT
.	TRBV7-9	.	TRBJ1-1	CASSFNGPEAFF	TGTGCCAGCAGCTTTAATGGCCCTGAAGCTTTCTTT
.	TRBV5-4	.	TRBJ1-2	CASSRGGAVDYTF	TGTGCCAGCAGCCGGGGGGGGGCTGTAGACTACACCTTC
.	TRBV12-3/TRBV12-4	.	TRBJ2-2	CASSRAGELFF	TGTGCCAGCAGCAGGGCCGGGGAGCTGTTTTTT
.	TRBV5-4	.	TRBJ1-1	CASSLMPMKPGEPEAFF	TGTGCCAGCAGCTTGATGCCAATGAAGCCAGGGGAGCCTGAAGCTTTCTTT
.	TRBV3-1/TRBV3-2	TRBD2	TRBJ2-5	CASSLSGGQETQYF	TGTGCCAGCAGCCTTAGCGGGGGGCAAGAGACCCAGTACTTC
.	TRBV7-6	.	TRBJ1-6	CASSLDHRDSPLHF	TGTGCCAGCAGCTTAGACCACAGGGATTCACCCCTCCACTTT
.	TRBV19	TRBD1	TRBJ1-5	CASRIQGESNQPQHF	TGTGCCAGTAGGATACAGGGGGAAAGCAATCAGCCCCAGCATTTT
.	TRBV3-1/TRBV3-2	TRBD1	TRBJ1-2	CASSRDRDSSYTF	TGTGCCAGCAGCCGGGACAGGGATTCGAGCTACACCTTC
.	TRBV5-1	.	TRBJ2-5	CASSLRGWYQETQYF	TGCGCCAGCAGCTTGCGGGGTTGGTACCAAGAGACCCAGTACTTC
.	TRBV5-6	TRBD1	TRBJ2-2	CASSIPGQHAGELFF	TGTGCCAGCAGCATACCGGGACAGCATGCCGGGGAGCTGTTTTTT
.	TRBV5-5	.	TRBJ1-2	CASSLGQLNYGYTF	TGTGCCAGCAGCTTAGGACAGTTAAACTATGGCTACACCTTC
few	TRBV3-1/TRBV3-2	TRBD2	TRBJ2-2	CASSQSGGTGELFF	TGTGCCAGCAGCCAAAGCGGGGGGACCGGGGAGCTGTTTTTT
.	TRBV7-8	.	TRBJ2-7	CASSTDREVGEQYF	TGTGCCAGCAGCACCGACAGGGAGGTGGGCGAGCAGTACTTC
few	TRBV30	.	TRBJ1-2	CAWSVPARNNYGYTF	TGTGCCTGGAGTGTCCCTGCCAGAAATAACTATGGCTACACCTTC
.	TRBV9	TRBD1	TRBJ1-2	CASSRLGQGVDGYTF	TGTGCCAGCAGCCGACTCGGACAGGGGGTTGACGGCTACACCTTC